The rows below give T cell receptor beta chains drawn from one sample of a study of blood T cell repertoires in COVID-19. Measured with immunoSEQ multiplex PCR; TCRdb has only the in-frame clones, and not every one. The top ten clones hold roughly 7% of a sample with 90,000 to 110,000 clones, around 82% of them seen once. Sequences were obtained from peripheral blood. The receptors come from a woman aged 50 to 60 with acute or convalescent COVID-19. Both conserved end residues are part of each CDR3. D genes are given only for firm matches. Clone size is given for some rows only: seen once, a few or many times, or a class if the clone is expanded.

v_gene: TRBV6-4; j_gene: TRBJ1-2; abundance: NA; d_gene: NA; CDR3aa: CASRPGYGGYTF; CDR3nt: TGTGCCAGCAGACCAGGGTATGGTGGCTACACCTTC
v_gene: TRBV23-1; j_gene: TRBJ2-7; abundance: once; d_gene: TRBD2; CDR3aa: CGRGGEQYF; CDR3nt: TGCGGACGGGGGGGCGAGCAGTACTTC
v_gene: TRBV2; j_gene: TRBJ1-2; abundance: NA; d_gene: NA; CDR3aa: CASRGIDYGYTF; CDR3nt: TGTGCCAGTAGGGGGATCGACTATGGCTACACCTTC
v_gene: TRBV19; j_gene: TRBJ2-3; abundance: NA; d_gene: TRBD2; CDR3aa: CASSPLAGVTTDTQYF; CDR3nt: TGTGCCAGTAGTCCCCTAGCGGGGGTAACCACAGATACGCAGTATTTT
v_gene: TRBV19; j_gene: TRBJ2-7; abundance: NA; d_gene: NA; CDR3aa: CASTPTTPDSLPPEQYF; CDR3nt: TGTGCCAGTACACCTACCACCCCGGACAGTCTACCCCCCGAGCAGTACTTC
v_gene: TRBV2; j_gene: TRBJ2-2; abundance: NA; d_gene: TRBD2; CDR3aa: CASGGTSVTGELFF; CDR3nt: TGTGCCAGCGGCGGGACTAGTGTCACCGGGGAGCTGTTTTTT
v_gene: TRBV12-5; j_gene: TRBJ1-4; abundance: NA; d_gene: TRBD1; CDR3aa: CASGLGQGVGEKLFF; CDR3nt: TGTGCTAGTGGTTTGGGACAGGGGGTAGGTGAAAAACTGTTTTTT
v_gene: TRBV11-2; j_gene: TRBJ1-3; abundance: few; d_gene: TRBD1; CDR3aa: CASSLAGQNPISGNTIYF; CDR3nt: TGTGCCAGCAGCTTAGCGGGACAGAACCCAATCTCTGGAAACACCATATATTTT
v_gene: TRBV6-6; j_gene: TRBJ1-3; abundance: NA; d_gene: NA; CDR3aa: CASSYSGDSTIYF; CDR3nt: TGTGCCAGCAGTTACTCAGGAGATAGCACCATATATTTT
v_gene: TRBV6-5; j_gene: TRBJ2-1; abundance: NA; d_gene: NA; CDR3aa: CTSSYSPVAETNEQFF; CDR3nt: TGTACCAGCAGTTACTCGCCGGTAGCGGAGACCAATGAGCAGTTCTTC
v_gene: TRBV5-6; j_gene: TRBJ1-1; abundance: NA; d_gene: NA; CDR3aa: CASSLASSRRAFF; CDR3nt: TGTGCCAGCAGCTTGGCCTCCTCCCGGCGGGCTTTCTTT
v_gene: TRBV9; j_gene: TRBJ1-4; abundance: NA; d_gene: TRBD1; CDR3aa: CASSGRYRGRSEKLFF; CDR3nt: TGTGCCAGCAGCGGACGGTACAGGGGGCGAAGTGAAAAACTGTTTTTT
v_gene: TRBV19; j_gene: TRBJ1-2; abundance: NA; d_gene: TRBD1; CDR3aa: CASSPQGASPPWDYGYTF; CDR3nt: TGTGCCAGTAGTCCTCAGGGGGCTAGCCCCCCGTGGGACTATGGCTACACCTTC
v_gene: TRBV7-8; j_gene: TRBJ2-6; abundance: NA; d_gene: NA; CDR3aa: CASSLGRVSSGANVLTF; CDR3nt: TGTGCCAGCAGCTTGGGCAGGGTCTCCTCTGGGGCCAACGTCCTGACTTTC
v_gene: TRBV5-8; j_gene: TRBJ1-4; abundance: NA; d_gene: TRBD1; CDR3aa: CASSLGGAGGEKLFF; CDR3nt: TGTGCCAGCAGCTTAGGTGGGGCAGGGGGTGAAAAACTGTTTTTT
v_gene: TRBV9; j_gene: TRBJ1-1; abundance: once; d_gene: NA; CDR3aa: CASSVEVEGREAFF; CDR3nt: TGTGCCAGCAGCGTAGAGGTGGAGGGTCGAGAAGCTTTCTTT
v_gene: TRBV29-1; j_gene: TRBJ1-5; abundance: NA; d_gene: TRBD1; CDR3aa: CSVVVQGDQPQHF; CDR3nt: TGCAGCGTTGTTGTCCAGGGGGATCAGCCCCAGCATTTT
v_gene: TRBV18; j_gene: TRBJ2-5; abundance: NA; d_gene: NA; CDR3aa: CASSPGGKETQYF; CDR3nt: TGTGCCAGCTCACCAGGGGGGAAAGAGACCCAGTACTTC
v_gene: TRBV6-5; j_gene: TRBJ1-5; abundance: once; d_gene: NA; CDR3aa: CASSYPGQPQHF; CDR3nt: TGTGCCAGCAGTTACCCGGGTCAGCCCCAGCATTTT
v_gene: TRBV5-1; j_gene: TRBJ2-1; abundance: NA; d_gene: NA; CDR3aa: CASSLLGEANNEQFF; CDR3nt: TGCGCCAGCAGCTTGTTAGGTGAGGCCAACAATGAGCAGTTCTTC
v_gene: TRBV29-1; j_gene: TRBJ1-2; abundance: few; d_gene: NA; CDR3aa: CSVDTGIGETANYGYTF; CDR3nt: TGCAGCGTCGACACAGGGATCGGAGAAACAGCTAACTATGGCTACACCTTC
v_gene: TRBV7-8; j_gene: TRBJ1-1; abundance: few; d_gene: TRBD1; CDR3aa: CASSLTAGTVATEAFF; CDR3nt: TGTGCCAGCAGCCTCACCGCCGGGACAGTTGCCACTGAAGCTTTCTTT
v_gene: TRBV18; j_gene: TRBJ1-2; abundance: NA; d_gene: NA; CDR3aa: CASSEGHGVGGYTF; CDR3nt: TGTGCCAGCTCCGAGGGACACGGGGTTGGTGGCTACACCTTC
v_gene: TRBV19; j_gene: TRBJ1-3; abundance: NA; d_gene: NA; CDR3aa: CASTPQRYPGNTIYF; CDR3nt: TGTGCCAGTACCCCCCAACGGTATCCTGGAAACACCATATATTTT
v_gene: TRBV5-1; j_gene: TRBJ1-4; abundance: few; d_gene: NA; CDR3aa: CASSPGRRGLDLKLFF; CDR3nt: TGCGCCAGCAGCCCCGGACGGCGGGGCCTTGATCTCAAACTGTTTTTT
v_gene: TRBV24-1; j_gene: TRBJ2-2; abundance: NA; d_gene: NA; CDR3aa: CAVHPLGRSTGELFF; CDR3nt: TGTGCCGTCCACCCATTGGGGCGATCCACCGGGGAGCTGTTTTTT
v_gene: TRBV10-1; j_gene: TRBJ1-5; abundance: NA; d_gene: TRBD1; CDR3aa: CASRERDRVTAREISNQPQHF; CDR3nt: TGCGCCAGCAGGGAGAGGGACAGGGTGACCGCGAGGGAAATTAGCAATCAGCCCCAGCATTTT
v_gene: TRBV20-1; j_gene: TRBJ1-2; abundance: NA; d_gene: TRBD1; CDR3aa: CSASRQGNGYTF; CDR3nt: TGCAGTGCTAGTAGACAGGGTAACGGCTACACCTTC
v_gene: TRBV5-1; j_gene: TRBJ1-1; abundance: NA; d_gene: NA; CDR3aa: CASSLGSPGTEAFF; CDR3nt: TGCGCCAGCAGCTTGGGGAGTCCCGGCACTGAAGCTTTCTTT
v_gene: TRBV9; j_gene: TRBJ1-4; abundance: NA; d_gene: TRBD1; CDR3aa: CASSGPTGGEKLFF; CDR3nt: TGTGCCAGCAGCGGACCTACAGGGGGGGAAAAACTGTTTTTT
v_gene: TRBV11-2; j_gene: TRBJ2-3; abundance: NA; d_gene: TRBD2; CDR3aa: CASSPTSGGPVTQYF; CDR3nt: TGTGCCAGCAGCCCGACTAGCGGGGGACCAGTTACGCAGTATTTT
v_gene: TRBV18; j_gene: TRBJ1-1; abundance: NA; d_gene: NA; CDR3aa: CASSPLLGRDSNTEAFF; CDR3nt: TGTGCCAGCTCACCTTTACTGGGACGGGACTCGAACACTGAAGCTTTCTTT
v_gene: TRBV7-3; j_gene: TRBJ1-2; abundance: NA; d_gene: NA; CDR3aa: CASSLGFGGGYTF; CDR3nt: TGTGCCAGCAGCTTGGGTTTCGGGGGAGGCTACACCTTC
v_gene: TRBV2; j_gene: TRBJ1-6; abundance: NA; d_gene: NA; CDR3aa: CASLGGYNSPLHF; CDR3nt: TGTGCCAGCCTGGGGGGTTATAATTCACCCCTCCACTTT